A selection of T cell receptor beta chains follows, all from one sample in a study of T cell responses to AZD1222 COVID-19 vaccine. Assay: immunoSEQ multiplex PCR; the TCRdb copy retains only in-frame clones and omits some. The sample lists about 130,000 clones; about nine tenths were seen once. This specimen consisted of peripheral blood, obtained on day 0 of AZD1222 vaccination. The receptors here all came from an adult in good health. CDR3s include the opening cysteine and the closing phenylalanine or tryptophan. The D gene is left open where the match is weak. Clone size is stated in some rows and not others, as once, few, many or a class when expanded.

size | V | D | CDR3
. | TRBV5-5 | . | CASSLLPAPRRTEAFF
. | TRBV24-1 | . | CATSDYLDRDTGELFF
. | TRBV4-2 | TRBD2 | CASSLSRAAGGSSYEQYF
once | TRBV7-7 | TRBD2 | CASSSTYAGGANTGELFF
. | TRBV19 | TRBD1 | CASSTGTGANQPQHF
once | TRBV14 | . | CASSQGGISNQPQHF
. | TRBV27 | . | CASSYDRPNSPLHF
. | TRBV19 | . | CASSPERDHENGYTF
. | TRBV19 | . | CASSYDGTSNQPQHF
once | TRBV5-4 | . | CASSLVDRLVLGYTF
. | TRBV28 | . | CASSSGGGAQETQYF
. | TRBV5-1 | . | CAGRTALNTGELFF
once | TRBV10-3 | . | CAISESSSLYNEQFF
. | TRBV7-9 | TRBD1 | CASSPDRGRGSNQPQHF
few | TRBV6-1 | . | CASSEVPSNFYGYTF
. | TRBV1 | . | CTSSQVYPRTSGGGGETQYF
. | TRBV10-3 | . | CAISYQGPTDTQYF
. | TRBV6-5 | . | CASRGRNSNQPQHF
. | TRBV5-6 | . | CASMPNGGDRQYF
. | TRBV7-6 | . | CASSLDGNQPQHF
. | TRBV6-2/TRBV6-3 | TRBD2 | CASSSGGSLYNEQFF
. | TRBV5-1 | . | CASSSYLQETQYF
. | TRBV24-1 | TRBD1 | CATSQGYRDRGLSEQFF
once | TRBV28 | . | CASSPPKGAGYTF
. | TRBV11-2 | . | CASSQQGVDRSPLHF
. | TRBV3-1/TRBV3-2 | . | CASSQGAGALGQPQHF
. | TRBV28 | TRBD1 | CATSQGPLPEAFF
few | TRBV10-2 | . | CASTGGPYGYTF
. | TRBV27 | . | CASSSIRWPGPKNTEAFF
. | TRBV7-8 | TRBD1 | CASSPGWDRGNYGYTF
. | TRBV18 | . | CASSGRGRVQKVDEQFF
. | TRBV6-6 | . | CASSYYNQPQHF
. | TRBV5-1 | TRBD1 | CASSSRQGAWNTEAFF
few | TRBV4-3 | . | CASSQTESSYEQYF
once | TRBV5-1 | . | CASSRLESGDLGELFF
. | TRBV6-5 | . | CASSYGGGARETQYF
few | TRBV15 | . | CATSRDPMTVSYEQYF